A selection of T cell receptor beta chains follows, all from one sample in a study of T cell responses to AZD1222 COVID-19 vaccine. Clones were read by immunoSEQ multiplex PCR, and TCRdb kept only the in-frame ones, dropping some. The sample lists 50,000 or so clones; 75% to 90% were seen once. The source was peripheral blood, collected 28 days after the second AZD1222 dose. The receptor source for this set is an adult who received the AZD1222 COVID-19 vaccine. Both conserved end residues are part of each CDR3. D genes are given only for firm matches. Size tells how often a clone was seen (once, few, many) or the class of an expanded clone, and some rows leave it out.

J,size,D,V,DNA,CDR3
TRBJ2-7,.,.,TRBV6-5,TGTGCCAGCAGCTTTAAGAGGGACGCCTCCTACGAGCAGTACTTC,CASSFKRDASYEQYF
TRBJ2-1,.,TRBD2,TRBV4-1,TGCGCCAGCAGCCGGAAAACCTTGACTAGCGGATACTACAATGAGCAGTTCTTC,CASSRKTLTSGYYNEQFF
TRBJ1-1,.,.,TRBV23-1,TGCGCCAGCAGTCTTAGGGTGAACACTGAAGCTTTCTTT,CASSLRVNTEAFF
TRBJ2-3,.,TRBD2,TRBV19,TGTGCCAGTACCCATAGGCCTAGCGGGAGTACCGATACGCAGTATTTT,CASTHRPSGSTDTQYF
TRBJ1-2,.,.,TRBV5-4,TGTGCCAGCAGCTTGACCCCGTATTGGCGGAACTATGGCTACACCTTC,CASSLTPYWRNYGYTF
TRBJ1-6,.,.,TRBV5-4,TGTGCCAGCAGCCTGGGAGGGACGGTCAAAAATTCACCCCTCCACTTT,CASSLGGTVKNSPLHF
TRBJ1-3,.,.,TRBV12-3/TRBV12-4,TGTGCCAGCACCTATGGAAACACCATATATTTT,CASTYGNTIYF
TRBJ2-1,once,.,TRBV25-1,TGTGCCAGCAAAGGCGTGCCAGGGACGGATGAGCAGTTCTTC,CASKGVPGTDEQFF
TRBJ2-1,.,.,TRBV6-2/TRBV6-3,TGTGCCAGCAGTTTGACTAGAGTTTCCTACAATGAGCAGTTCTTC,CASSLTRVSYNEQFF
TRBJ2-3,.,TRBD1,TRBV18,TGTGCCAGCTCACGGGGGACAGGGAGGACAGATACGCAGTATTTT,CASSRGTGRTDTQYF
TRBJ1-1,.,.,TRBV9,TGTGCCAGCAGCTCGCCTGGGGGTTGGGGAGCTTTCTTT,CASSSPGGWGAFF
TRBJ1-5,.,.,TRBV2,TGTGCCAGCAGTGATCAAAGGGGGGGAAGCAATCAGCCCCAGCATTTT,CASSDQRGGSNQPQHF
TRBJ2-7,.,.,TRBV15,TGTGCCACCAGCGGAAAGTTGCCCTACGAGCAGTACTTC,CATSGKLPYEQYF
TRBJ2-7,.,.,TRBV6-2/TRBV6-3,TGTGCCAGCAGTGGGCTAGCGAGACCCTACGAGCAGTACTTC,CASSGLARPYEQYF
TRBJ1-5,.,.,TRBV28,TGTGCCAGCAGTTACGGGGGACGTCAGCCCCAGCATTTT,CASSYGGRQPQHF
TRBJ1-5,few,.,TRBV19,TGTGCCAGTAGTATACTGGGGACGGGCAATCAGCCCCAGCATTTT,CASSILGTGNQPQHF
TRBJ2-3,.,.,TRBV12-5,TGTGCTAGTGGCAGTAGGCTTGATACGCAGTATTTT,CASGSRLDTQYF
TRBJ2-3,.,.,TRBV6-5,TGTGCCAGCACTGGTCCCAGGTACACAGATACGCAGTATTTT,CASTGPRYTDTQYF
TRBJ2-3,.,.,TRBV5-4,TGTGCCAGCAGCGGACGAGTAGCGGGCACAGATACGCAGTATTTT,CASSGRVAGTDTQYF
TRBJ1-4,.,.,TRBV19,TGTGCCAGTAGTATAGGGACAGCCACCTACCTTAATGAAAAACTGTTTTTT,CASSIGTATYLNEKLFF
TRBJ2-7,.,.,TRBV7-9,TGTGCCAGCAGCCGGGCAGGGGGGGACGGTAACGAGCAGTACTTC,CASSRAGGDGNEQYF
TRBJ2-2,.,TRBD2,TRBV4-1,TGCGCCAGCAGCTACAGGAGGGGACTAGCGGCACCAAACACCGGGGAGCTGTTTTTT,CASSYRRGLAAPNTGELFF